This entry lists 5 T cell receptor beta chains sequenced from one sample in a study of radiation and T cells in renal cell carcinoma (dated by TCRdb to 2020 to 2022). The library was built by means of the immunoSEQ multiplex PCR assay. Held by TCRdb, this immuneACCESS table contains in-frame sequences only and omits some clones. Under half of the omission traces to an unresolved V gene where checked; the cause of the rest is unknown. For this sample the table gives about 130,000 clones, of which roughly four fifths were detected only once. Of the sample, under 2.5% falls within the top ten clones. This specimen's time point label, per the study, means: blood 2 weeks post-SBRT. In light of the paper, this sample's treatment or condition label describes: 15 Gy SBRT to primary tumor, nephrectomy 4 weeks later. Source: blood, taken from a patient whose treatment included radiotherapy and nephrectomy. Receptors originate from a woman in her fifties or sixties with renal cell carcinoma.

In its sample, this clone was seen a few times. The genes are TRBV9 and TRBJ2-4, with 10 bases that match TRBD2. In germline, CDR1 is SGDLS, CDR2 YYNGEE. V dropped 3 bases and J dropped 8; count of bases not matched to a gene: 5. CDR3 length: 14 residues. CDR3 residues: CASSAGTSEDIQYF. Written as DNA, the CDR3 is TGTGCCAGCAGCGCCGGGACTAGCGAAGACATTCAGTACTTC.

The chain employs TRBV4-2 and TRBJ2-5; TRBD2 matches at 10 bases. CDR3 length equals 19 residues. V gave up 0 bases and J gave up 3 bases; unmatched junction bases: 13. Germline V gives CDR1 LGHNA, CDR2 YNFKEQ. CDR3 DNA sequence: TGTGCCAGCAGCCAAGAAGTCTGGGGTAGCGGGGGGTCGAAAGAGACCCAGTACTTC. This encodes CASSQEVWGSGGSKETQYF.

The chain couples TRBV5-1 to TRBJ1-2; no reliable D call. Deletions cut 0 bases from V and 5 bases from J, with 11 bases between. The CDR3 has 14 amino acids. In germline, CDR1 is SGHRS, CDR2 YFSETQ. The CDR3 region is CASSLEASPYGYTF. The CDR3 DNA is TGCGCCAGCAGCTTGGAAGCATCCCCATATGGCTACACCTTC. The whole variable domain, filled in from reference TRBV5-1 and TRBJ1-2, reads KAGVTQTPRYLIKTRGQQVTLSCSPISGHRSVSWYQQTPGQGLQFLFEYFSETQRNKGNFPGRFSGRQFSNSRSEMNVSTLELGDSALYLCASSLEASPYGYTFGSGTRLTVV.

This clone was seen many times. The CDR3: CASSYTGTGDYNEQFF. The CDR3 DNA reads as TGTGCCAGCAGTTACACCGGGACAGGCGACTACAATGAGCAGTTCTTC. V gene TRBV6-5 combines with J gene TRBJ2-1; TRBD1 aligns across 8 bases. After removal of 2 bases from V and 3 bases from J, the junction contained 6 bases not matched to a gene. The CDR3 sequence is 16 residues long. Germline V gene data show CDR1 as MNHEY and CDR2 as SVGAGI.

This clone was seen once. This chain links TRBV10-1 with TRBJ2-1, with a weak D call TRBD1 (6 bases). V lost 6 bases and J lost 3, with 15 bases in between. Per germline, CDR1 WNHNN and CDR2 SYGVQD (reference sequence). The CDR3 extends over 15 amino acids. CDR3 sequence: CASRTNRVVYNEQFF. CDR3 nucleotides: TGCGCCAGCAGGACAAACAGGGTTGTCTACAATGAGCAGTTCTTC.